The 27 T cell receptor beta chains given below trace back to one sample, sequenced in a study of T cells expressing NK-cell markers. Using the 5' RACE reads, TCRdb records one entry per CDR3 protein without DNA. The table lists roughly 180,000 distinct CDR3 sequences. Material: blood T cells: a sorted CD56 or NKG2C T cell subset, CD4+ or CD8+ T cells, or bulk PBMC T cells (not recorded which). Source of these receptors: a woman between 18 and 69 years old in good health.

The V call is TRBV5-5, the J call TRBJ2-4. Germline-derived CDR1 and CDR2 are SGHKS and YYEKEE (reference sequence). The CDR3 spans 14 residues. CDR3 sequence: CASSTTVAKNIQYF.

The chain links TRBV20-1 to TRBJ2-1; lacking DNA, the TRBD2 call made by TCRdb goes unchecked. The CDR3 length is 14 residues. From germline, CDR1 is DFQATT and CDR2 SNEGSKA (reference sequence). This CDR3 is CSAQAGLGVNEQFF.

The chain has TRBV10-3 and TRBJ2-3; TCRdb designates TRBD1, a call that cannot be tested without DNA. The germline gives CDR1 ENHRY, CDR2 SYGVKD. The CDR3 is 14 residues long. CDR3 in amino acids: CAISGMAGTDTQYF.

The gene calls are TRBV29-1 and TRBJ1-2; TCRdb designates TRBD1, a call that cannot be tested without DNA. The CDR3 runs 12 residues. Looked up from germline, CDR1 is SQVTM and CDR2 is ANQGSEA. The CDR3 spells CSVDRTDDGYTF.

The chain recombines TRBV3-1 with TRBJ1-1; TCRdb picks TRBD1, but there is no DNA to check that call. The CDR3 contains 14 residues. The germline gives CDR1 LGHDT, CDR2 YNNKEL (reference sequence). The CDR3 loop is CASSQPQGNTEAFF. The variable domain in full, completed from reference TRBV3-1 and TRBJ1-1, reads DTAVSQTPKYLVTQMGNDKSIKCEQNLGHDTMYWYKQDSKKFLKIMFSYNNKELIINETVPNRFSPKSPDKAHLNLHINSLELGDSAVYFCASSQPQGNTEAFFGQGTRLTVV.

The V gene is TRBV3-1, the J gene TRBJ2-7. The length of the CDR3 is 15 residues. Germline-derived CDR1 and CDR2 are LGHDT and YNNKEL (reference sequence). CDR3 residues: CASSQDIGGSYEQYF.

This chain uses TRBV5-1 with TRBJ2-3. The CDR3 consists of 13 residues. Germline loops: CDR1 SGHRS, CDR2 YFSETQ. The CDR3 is CASSWVVEDTQYF.

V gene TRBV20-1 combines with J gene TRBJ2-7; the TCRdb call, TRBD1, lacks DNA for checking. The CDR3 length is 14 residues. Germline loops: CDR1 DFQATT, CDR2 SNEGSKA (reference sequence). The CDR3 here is CSASARGPLYEQYF.

The chain's CDR3 is CSVGSGGDEQFF. The V and J genes are TRBV29-1 and TRBJ2-1; TCRdb's D call of TRBD2 is untestable without DNA. This CDR3 is built from 12 residues. CDR1 is SQVTM and CDR2 is ANQGSEA in the germline V gene.

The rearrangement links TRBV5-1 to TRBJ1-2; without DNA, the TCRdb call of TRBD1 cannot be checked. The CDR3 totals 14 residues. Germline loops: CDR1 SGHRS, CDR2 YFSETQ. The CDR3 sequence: CASSVRDSSFGYTF.

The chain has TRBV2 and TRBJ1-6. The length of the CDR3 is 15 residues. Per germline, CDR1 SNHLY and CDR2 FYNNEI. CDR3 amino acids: CASRTGTSHNSPLHF.

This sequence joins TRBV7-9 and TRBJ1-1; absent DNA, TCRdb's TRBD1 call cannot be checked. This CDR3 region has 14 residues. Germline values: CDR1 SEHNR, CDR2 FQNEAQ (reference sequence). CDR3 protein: CASSRTGMNTEAFF.

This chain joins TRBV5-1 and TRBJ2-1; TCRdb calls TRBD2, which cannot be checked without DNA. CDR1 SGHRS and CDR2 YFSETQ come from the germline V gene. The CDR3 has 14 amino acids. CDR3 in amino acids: CASQLAGLHNEQFF.

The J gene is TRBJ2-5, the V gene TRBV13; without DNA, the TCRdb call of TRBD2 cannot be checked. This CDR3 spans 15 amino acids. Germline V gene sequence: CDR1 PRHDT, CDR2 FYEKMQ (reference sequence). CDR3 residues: CASSSRSGGQETQYF. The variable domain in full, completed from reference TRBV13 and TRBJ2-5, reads AAGVIQSPRHLIKEKRETATLKCYPIPRHDTVYWYQQGPGQDPQFLISFYEKMQSDKGSIPDRFSAQQFSDYHSELNMSSLELGDSALYFCASSSRSGGQETQYFGPGTRLLVL.

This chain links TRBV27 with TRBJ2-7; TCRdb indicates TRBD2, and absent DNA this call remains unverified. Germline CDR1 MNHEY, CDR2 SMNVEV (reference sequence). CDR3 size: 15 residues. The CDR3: CASSFSGLAGYEQYF.

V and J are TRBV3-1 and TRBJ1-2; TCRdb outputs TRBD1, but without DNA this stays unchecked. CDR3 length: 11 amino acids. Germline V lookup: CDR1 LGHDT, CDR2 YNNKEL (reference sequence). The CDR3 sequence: CASLGRGGYTF.

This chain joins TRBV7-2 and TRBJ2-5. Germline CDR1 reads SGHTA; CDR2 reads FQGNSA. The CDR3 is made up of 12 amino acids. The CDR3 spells CASSRTYETQYF.

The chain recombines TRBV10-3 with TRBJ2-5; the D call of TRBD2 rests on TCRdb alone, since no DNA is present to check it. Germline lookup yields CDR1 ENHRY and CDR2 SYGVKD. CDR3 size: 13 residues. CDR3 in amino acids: CAIGAILGETQYF.

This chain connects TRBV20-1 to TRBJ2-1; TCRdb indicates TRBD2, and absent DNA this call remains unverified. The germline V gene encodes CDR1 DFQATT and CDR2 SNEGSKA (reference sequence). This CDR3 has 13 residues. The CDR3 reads CSASLAGDNEQFF.

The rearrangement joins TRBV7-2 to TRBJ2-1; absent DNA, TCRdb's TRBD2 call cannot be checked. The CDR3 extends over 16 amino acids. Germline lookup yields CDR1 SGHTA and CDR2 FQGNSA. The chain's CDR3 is CASSLTIAGGPSEQFF.

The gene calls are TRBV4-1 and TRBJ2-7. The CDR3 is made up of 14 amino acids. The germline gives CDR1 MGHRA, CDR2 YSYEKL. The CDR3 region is CASSQVGSSYEQYF.

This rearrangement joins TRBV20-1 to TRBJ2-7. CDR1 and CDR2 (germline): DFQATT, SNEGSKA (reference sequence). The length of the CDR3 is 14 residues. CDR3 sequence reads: CSARDRVGTYEQYF.

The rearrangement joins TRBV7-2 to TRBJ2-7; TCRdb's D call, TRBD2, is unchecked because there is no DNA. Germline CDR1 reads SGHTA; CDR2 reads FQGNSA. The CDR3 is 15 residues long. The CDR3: CASSSLAGSSYEQYF.

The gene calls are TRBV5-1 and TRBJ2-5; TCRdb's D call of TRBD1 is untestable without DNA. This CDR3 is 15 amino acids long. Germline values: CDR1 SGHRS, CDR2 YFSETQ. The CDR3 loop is CASSLESRGSETQYF. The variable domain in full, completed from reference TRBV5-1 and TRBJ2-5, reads KAGVTQTPRYLIKTRGQQVTLSCSPISGHRSVSWYQQTPGQGLQFLFEYFSETQRNKGNFPGRFSGRQFSNSRSEMNVSTLELGDSALYLCASSLESRGSETQYFGPGTRLLVL.

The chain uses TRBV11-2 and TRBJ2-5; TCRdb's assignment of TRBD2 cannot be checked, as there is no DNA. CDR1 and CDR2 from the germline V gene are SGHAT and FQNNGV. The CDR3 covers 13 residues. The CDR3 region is CASSLDQLAACYF.

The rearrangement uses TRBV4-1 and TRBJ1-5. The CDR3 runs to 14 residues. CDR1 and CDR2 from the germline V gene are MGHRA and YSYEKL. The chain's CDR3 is CASSQTQNNQPQHF.

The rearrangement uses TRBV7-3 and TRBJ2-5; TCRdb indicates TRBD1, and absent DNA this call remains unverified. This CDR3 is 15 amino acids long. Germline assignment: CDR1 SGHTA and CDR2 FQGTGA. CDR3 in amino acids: CASSLTGTVQETQYF.